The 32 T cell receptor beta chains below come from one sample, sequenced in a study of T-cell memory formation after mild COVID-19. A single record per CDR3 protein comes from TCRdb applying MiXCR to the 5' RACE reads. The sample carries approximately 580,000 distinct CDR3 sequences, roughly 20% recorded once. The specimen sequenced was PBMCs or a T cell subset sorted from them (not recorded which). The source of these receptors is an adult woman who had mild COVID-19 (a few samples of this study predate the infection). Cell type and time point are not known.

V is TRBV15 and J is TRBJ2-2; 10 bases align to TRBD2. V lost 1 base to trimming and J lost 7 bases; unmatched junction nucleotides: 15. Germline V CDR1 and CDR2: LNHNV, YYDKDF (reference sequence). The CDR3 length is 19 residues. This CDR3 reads CATSRVPSSGGALDGELFF. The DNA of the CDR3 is TGTGCCACCAGCAGAGTCCCGAGCAGCGGGGGGGCCTTGGACGGGGAGCTGTTTTTT.

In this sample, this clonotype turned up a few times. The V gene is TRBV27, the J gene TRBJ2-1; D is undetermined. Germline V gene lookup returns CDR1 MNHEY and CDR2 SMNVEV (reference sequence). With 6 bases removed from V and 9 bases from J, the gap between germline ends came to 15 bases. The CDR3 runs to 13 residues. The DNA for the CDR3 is TGTGCCAGCAGACAGTTGACCGAGTTTGAGCAGTTCTTC. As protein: CASRQLTEFEQFF.

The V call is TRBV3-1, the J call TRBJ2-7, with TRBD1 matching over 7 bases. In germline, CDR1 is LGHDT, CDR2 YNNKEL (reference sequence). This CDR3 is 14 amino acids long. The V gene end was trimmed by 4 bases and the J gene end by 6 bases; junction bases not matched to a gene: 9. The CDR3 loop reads CASSPTGEGGEQYF. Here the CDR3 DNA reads TGTGCCAGCAGCCCAACAGGGGAAGGTGGCGAGCAGTACTTC.

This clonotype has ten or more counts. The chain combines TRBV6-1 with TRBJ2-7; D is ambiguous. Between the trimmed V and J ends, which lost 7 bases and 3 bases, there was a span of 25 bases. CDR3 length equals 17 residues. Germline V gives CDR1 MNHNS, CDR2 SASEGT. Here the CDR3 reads CASTERWSRNRDYEQYF. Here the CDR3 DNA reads TGTGCCAGCACCGAACGGTGGAGTAGGAACAGAGACTACGAGCAGTACTTC.

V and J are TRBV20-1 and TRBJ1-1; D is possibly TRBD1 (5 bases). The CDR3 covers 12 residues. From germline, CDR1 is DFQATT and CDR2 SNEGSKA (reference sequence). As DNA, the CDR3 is TGCAGGGTGAGGGACGTGGGCACTGAAGCTTTCTTT. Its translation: CRVRDVGTEAFF.

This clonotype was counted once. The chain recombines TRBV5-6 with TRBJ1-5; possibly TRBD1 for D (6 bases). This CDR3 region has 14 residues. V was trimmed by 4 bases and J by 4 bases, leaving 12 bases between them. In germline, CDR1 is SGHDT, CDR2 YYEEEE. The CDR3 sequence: CASSNGQLNQPQHF. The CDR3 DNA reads TGTGCCAGCAGCAATGGACAGTTGAATCAGCCCCAGCATTTT.

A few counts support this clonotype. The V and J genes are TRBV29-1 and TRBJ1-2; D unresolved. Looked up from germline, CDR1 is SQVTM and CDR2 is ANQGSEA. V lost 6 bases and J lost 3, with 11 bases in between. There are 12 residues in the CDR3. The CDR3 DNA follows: TGCAGCGTCCGATCACACTACTATGGCTACACCTTC. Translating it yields CSVRSHYYGYTF.

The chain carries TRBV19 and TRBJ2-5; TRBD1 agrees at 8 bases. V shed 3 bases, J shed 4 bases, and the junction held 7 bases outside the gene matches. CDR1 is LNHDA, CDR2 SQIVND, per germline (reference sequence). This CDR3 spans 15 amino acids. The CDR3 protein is CASSMWTGRRETQYF. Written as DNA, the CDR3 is TGTGCCAGTAGTATGTGGACAGGGCGGCGAGAGACCCAGTACTTC.

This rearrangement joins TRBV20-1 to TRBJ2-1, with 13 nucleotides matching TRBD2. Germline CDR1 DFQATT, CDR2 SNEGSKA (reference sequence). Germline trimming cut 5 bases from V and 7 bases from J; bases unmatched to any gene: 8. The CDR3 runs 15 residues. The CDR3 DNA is TGCAGTGCTCCTCGGACTAGCGGGAGTCCGAATGAGCAGTTCTTC. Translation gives CSAPRTSGSPNEQFF.

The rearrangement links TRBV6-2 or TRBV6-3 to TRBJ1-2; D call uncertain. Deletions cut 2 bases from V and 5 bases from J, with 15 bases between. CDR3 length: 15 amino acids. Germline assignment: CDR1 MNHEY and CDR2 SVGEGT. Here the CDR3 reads CASSYGDRSGYGYTF. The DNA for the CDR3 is TGTGCCAGCAGTTACGGAGACCGCTCGGGGTATGGCTACACCTTC.

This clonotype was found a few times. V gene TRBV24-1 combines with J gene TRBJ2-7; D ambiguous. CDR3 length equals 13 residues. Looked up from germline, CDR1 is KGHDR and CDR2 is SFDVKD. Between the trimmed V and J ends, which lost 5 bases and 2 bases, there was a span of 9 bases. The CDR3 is CATSVSGAYEQYF. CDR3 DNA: TGTGCCACCAGTGTTTCAGGAGCCTACGAGCAGTACTTC.

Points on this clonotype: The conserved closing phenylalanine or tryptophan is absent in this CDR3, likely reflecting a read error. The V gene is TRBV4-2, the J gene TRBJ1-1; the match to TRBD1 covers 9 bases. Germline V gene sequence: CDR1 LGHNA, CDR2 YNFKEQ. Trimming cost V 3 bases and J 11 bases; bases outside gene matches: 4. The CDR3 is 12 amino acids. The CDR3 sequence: CASSQGQGAAFL. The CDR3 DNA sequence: TGTGCCAGCAGCCAGGGACAGGGCGCGGCTTTCCTT.

The CDR3 region is CASSLEAGQSDEQFF. CDR3 sequence (DNA): TGTGCCAGCAGCTTAGAAGCTGGACAATCTGATGAGCAGTTCTTC. This rearrangement joins TRBV7-6 to TRBJ2-1, with a weak D call TRBD1 (5 bases). Germline V lookup: CDR1 SGHVS, CDR2 FNYEAQ. The CDR3 runs 15 residues. V dropped 1 base and J dropped 8 bases, with 15 bases sitting between them.

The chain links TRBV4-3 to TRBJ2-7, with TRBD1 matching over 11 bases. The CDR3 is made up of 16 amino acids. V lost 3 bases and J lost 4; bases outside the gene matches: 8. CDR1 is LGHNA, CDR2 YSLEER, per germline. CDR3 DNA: TGCGCCAGCAGCCAGTATGCCGGGACAGGGGGGTACGAGCAGTACTTC. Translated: CASSQYAGTGGYEQYF.

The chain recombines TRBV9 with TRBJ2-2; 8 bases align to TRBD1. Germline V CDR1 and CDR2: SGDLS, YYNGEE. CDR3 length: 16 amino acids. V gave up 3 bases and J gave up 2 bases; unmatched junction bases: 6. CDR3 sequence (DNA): TGTGCCAGCAGCGGAAAGACAGGGGTTAACACCGGGGAGCTGTTTTTT. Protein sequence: CASSGKTGVNTGELFF.

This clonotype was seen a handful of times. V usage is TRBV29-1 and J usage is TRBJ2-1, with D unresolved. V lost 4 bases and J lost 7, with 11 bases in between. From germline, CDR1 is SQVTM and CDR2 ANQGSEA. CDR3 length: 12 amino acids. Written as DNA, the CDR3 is TGCAGCGTTGTTGATTATCGGAATGAGCAGTTCTTC. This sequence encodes CSVVDYRNEQFF.

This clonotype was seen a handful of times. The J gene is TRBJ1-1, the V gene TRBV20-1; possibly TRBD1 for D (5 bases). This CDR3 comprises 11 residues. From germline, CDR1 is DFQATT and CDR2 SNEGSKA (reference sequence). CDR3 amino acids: CKPGGETEAFF. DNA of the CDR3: TGCAAGCCGGGGGGAGAGACTGAAGCTTTCTTT.

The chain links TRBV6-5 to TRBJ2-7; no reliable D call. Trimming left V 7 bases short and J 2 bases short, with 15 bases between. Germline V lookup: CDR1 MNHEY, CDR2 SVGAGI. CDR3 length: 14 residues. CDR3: CASNPPEHPYEQYF. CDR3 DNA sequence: TGTGCCAGCAATCCTCCGGAGCATCCCTACGAGCAGTACTTC.

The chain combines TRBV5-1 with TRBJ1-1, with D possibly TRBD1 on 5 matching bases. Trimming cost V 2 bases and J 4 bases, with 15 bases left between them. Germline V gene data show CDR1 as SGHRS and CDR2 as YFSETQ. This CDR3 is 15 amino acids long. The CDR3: CASSFEPGGGTEAFF. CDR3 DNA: TGCGCCAGCAGCTTTGAGCCCGGCGGGGGCACTGAAGCTTTCTTT. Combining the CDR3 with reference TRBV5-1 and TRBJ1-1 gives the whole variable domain KAGVTQTPRYLIKTRGQQVTLSCSPISGHRSVSWYQQTPGQGLQFLFEYFSETQRNKGNFPGRFSGRQFSNSRSEMNVSTLELGDSALYLCASSFEPGGGTEAFFGQGTRLTVV.

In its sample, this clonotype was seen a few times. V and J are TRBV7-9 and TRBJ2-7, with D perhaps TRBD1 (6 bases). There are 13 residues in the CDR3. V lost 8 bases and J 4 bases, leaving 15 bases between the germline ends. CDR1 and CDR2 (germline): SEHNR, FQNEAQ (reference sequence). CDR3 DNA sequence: TGTGCCAGCGAGAGTAAAGGGGGATACGAGCAGTACTTC. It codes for CASESKGGYEQYF.

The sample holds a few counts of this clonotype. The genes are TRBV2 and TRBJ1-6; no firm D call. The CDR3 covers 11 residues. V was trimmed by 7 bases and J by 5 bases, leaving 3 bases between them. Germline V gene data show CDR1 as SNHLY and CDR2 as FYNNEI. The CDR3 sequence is CASTNNSPLHF. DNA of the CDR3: TGTGCCAGCACAAATAATTCACCCCTCCACTTT.

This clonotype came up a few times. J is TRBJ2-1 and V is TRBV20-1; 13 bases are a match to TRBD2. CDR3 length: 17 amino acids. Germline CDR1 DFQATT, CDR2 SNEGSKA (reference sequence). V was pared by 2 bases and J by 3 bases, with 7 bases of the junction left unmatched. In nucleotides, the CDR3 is TGCAGTGCTAGAAAAAGGACTAGCGGGGGACTCTACAATGAGCAGTTCTTC. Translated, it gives CSARKRTSGGLYNEQFF.

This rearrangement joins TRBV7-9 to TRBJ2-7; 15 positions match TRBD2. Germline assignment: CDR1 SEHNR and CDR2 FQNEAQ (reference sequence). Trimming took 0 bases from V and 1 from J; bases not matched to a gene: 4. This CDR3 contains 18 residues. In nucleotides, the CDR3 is TGTGCCAGCAGCTTAGCGGGACTAGCGGGAGGTTCGTCCTACGAGCAGTACTTC. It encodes CASSLAGLAGGSSYEQYF.

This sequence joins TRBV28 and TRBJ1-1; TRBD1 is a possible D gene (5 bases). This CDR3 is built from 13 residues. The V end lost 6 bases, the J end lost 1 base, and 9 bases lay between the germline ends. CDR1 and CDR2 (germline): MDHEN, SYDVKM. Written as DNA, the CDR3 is TGTGCCAGCAGGTCGGGGGGGAACACTGAAGCTTTCTTT. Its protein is CASRSGGNTEAFF.

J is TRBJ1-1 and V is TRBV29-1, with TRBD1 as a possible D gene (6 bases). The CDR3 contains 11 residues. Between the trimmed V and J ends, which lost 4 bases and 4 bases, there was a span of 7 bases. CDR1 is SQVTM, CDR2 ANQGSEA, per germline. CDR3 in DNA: TGCAGCGTTGCACAGGGCACTGAAGCTTTCTTT. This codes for CSVAQGTEAFF.

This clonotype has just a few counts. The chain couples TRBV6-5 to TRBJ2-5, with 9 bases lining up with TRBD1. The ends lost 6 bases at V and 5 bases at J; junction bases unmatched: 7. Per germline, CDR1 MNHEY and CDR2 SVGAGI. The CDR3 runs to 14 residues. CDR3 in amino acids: CASREQGAGETQYF. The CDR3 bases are TGTGCCAGCAGGGAACAGGGGGCTGGGGAGACCCAGTACTTC.

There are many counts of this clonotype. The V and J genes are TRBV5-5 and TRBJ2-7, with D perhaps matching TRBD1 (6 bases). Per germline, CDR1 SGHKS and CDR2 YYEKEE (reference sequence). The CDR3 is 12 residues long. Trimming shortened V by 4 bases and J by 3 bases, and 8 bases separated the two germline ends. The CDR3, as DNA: TGTGCCAGCAGCATACAGGGCTACGAGCAGTACTTC. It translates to CASSIQGYEQYF.

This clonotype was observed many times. CDR3 DNA sequence: TGTGCCAGCAGCTTGAAAGGCGGGACAGCTACCTACGAGCAGTACTTC. Translation gives CASSLKGGTATYEQYF. The chain joins TRBV7-8 to TRBJ2-7, with D maybe TRBD1 (7 bases). Germline values: CDR1 SGHVS, CDR2 FQNEAQ. V lost 3 bases and J lost 2, with 17 bases in between. This CDR3 comprises 16 residues.

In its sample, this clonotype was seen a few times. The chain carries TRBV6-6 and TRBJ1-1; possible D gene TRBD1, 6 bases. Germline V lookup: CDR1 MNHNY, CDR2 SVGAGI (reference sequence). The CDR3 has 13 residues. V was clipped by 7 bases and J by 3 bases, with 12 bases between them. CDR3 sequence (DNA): TGTGCCAGCACTGGGGGGGGCCACACTGAAGCTTTCTTT. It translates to CASTGGGHTEAFF.

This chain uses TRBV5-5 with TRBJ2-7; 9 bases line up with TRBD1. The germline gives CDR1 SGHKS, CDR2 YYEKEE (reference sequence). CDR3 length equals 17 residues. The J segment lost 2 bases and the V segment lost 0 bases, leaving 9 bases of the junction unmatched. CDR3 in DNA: TGTGCCAGCAGCTTGGCCGGAGCACAGGGGGCGACCTACGAGCAGTACTTC. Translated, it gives CASSLAGAQGATYEQYF.

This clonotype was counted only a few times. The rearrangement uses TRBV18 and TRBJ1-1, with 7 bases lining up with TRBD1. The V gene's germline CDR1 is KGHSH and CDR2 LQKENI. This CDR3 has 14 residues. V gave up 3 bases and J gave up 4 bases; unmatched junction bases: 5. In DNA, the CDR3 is TGTGCCAGCTCACCTTTTGCAGGGGGCACTGAAGCTTTCTTT. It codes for CASSPFAGGTEAFF.

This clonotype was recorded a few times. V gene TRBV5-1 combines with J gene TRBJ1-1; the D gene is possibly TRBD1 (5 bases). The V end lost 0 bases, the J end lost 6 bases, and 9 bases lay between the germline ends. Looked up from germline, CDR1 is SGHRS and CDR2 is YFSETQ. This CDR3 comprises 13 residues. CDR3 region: CASSLETVAEAFF. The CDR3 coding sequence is TGCGCCAGCAGCTTGGAGACAGTAGCTGAAGCTTTCTTT.